These T cell receptor beta chains were read from a single sample in a study of human T cells and chemical hapten exposure. In TCRdb, the RACE reads were re-called with MiXCR into one record per CDR3 protein. The sample shows over 45,000 distinct CDR3 sequences, around 4% of them seen only once. The sequenced material came from whole blood. These receptor sequences come from a female donor in good health. Some clones in this sample may be carry-over from other donors' samples. Both conserved end residues are part of each CDR3. The order of the fields is CDR3 protein, CDR3 DNA, D gene, V gene, clone size, J gene. D genes are given only for firm matches. Clone size is not always given. Where it is, it says once, few, many or a class for expanded clones.

CDR3 protein: CASSRQGVVGNQPQHF
CDR3 DNA: TGCGCCAGCAGCCGACAGGGGGTAGTCGGCAATCAGCCCCAGCATTTT
D gene: TRBD1
V gene: TRBV4-1
clone size: many
J gene: TRBJ1-5

CDR3 protein: CASSIPGGSYNEQFF
CDR3 DNA: TGTGCCAGTAGTATTCCCGGGGGCTCCTACAATGAGCAGTTCTTC
D gene: NA
V gene: TRBV19
clone size: few
J gene: TRBJ2-1

CDR3 protein: CASSQDRLKRSHSPLHF
CDR3 DNA: TGTGCCAGCAGCCAGGACCGTCTCAAAAGGAGTCATTCACCCCTCCACTTT
D gene: NA
V gene: TRBV5-4
clone size: many
J gene: TRBJ1-6

CDR3 protein: CASISLAGGPNNEQFF
CDR3 DNA: TGTGCCAGCATCTCGCTGGCGGGGGGTCCGAACAATGAGCAGTTCTTC
D gene: TRBD2
V gene: TRBV6-2/TRBV6-3
clone size: many
J gene: TRBJ2-1

CDR3 protein: CASSVAGGTYNEQFF
CDR3 DNA: TGTGCCAGCAGCGTAGCGGGGGGCACCTACAATGAGCAGTTCTTC
D gene: TRBD2
V gene: TRBV7-3
clone size: NA
J gene: TRBJ2-1

CDR3 protein: CASSGSSGGISYEQYF
CDR3 DNA: TGTGCCAGCAGTGGTTCTAGCGGGGGCATCTCCTACGAGCAGTACTTC
D gene: TRBD2
V gene: TRBV2
clone size: many
J gene: TRBJ2-7

CDR3 protein: CASSPQSWSPATNEKLFF
CDR3 DNA: TGTGCCAGCAGCCCCCAATCCTGGTCTCCAGCAACTAATGAAAAACTGTTTTTT
D gene: NA
V gene: TRBV7-9
clone size: many
J gene: TRBJ1-4

CDR3 protein: CASRTGTLADTQYF
CDR3 DNA: TGTGCCAGCAGAACCGGGACCCTCGCAGATACGCAGTATTTT
D gene: NA
V gene: TRBV6-2/TRBV6-3
clone size: many
J gene: TRBJ2-3

CDR3 protein: CASSESQGMPQHF
CDR3 DNA: TGTGCCAGCAGTGAATCCCAGGGTATGCCCCAGCATTTT
D gene: NA
V gene: TRBV2
clone size: many
J gene: TRBJ1-5

CDR3 protein: CASSQGPEETQYF
CDR3 DNA: TGTGCCAGCAGCCAGGGCCCGGAGGAGACCCAGTACTTC
D gene: NA
V gene: TRBV14
clone size: many
J gene: TRBJ2-5

CDR3 protein: CSASRGVNTDTQYF
CDR3 DNA: TGCAGTGCTAGCCGCGGGGTTAATACAGATACGCAGTATTTT
D gene: NA
V gene: TRBV20-1
clone size: many
J gene: TRBJ2-3

CDR3 protein: CASSDDPGLNTEAFF
CDR3 DNA: TGTGCCAGCAGTGACGACCCAGGGCTGAACACTGAAGCTTTCTTT
D gene: NA
V gene: TRBV2
clone size: few
J gene: TRBJ1-1

CDR3 protein: CASSFPDRYTDTQYF
CDR3 DNA: TGCGCCAGCAGCTTCCCAGACAGATACACAGATACGCAGTATTTT
D gene: NA
V gene: TRBV5-1
clone size: many
J gene: TRBJ2-3

CDR3 protein: CASSERHRDVRGYTF
CDR3 DNA: TGTGCCAGCAGTGAAAGGCACAGGGATGTACGGGGCTACACCTTC
D gene: NA
V gene: TRBV2
clone size: few
J gene: TRBJ1-2

CDR3 protein: CASSLPRAGYTF
CDR3 DNA: TGTGCCAGCAGCTTGCCCAGGGCGGGCTACACCTTC
D gene: NA
V gene: TRBV7-9
clone size: NA
J gene: TRBJ1-2

CDR3 protein: CASSRKETQYF
CDR3 DNA: TGTGCCAGCAGCCGTAAAGAGACCCAGTACTTC
D gene: NA
V gene: TRBV7-2
clone size: many
J gene: TRBJ2-5

CDR3 protein: CASSVGQAYSPLHF
CDR3 DNA: TGTGCCAGCAGCGTAGGACAGGCATATTCACCCCTCCACTTT
D gene: NA
V gene: TRBV9
clone size: many
J gene: TRBJ1-6

CDR3 protein: CASSRGTGGRNEQFF
CDR3 DNA: TGTGCCAGCAGCCGAGGGACAGGGGGCCGCAATGAGCAGTTCTTC
D gene: TRBD1
V gene: TRBV5-6
clone size: NA
J gene: TRBJ2-1

CDR3 protein: CASSPGQPTLKGRMNTEAFF
CDR3 DNA: TGTGCCAGCAGCCCCGGACAGCCCACACTCAAGGGAAGAATGAACACTGAAGCTTTCTTT
D gene: NA
V gene: TRBV28
clone size: few
J gene: TRBJ1-1

CDR3 protein: CSAREPGQATKAFF
CDR3 DNA: TGCAGTGCTAGAGAGCCGGGACAGGCGACTAAAGCTTTCTTT
D gene: TRBD1
V gene: TRBV20-1
clone size: many
J gene: TRBJ1-1

CDR3 protein: CASSLEAEAFF
CDR3 DNA: TGTGCCAGCAGCTTGGAAGCTGAAGCTTTCTTT
D gene: NA
V gene: TRBV5-6
clone size: many
J gene: TRBJ1-1

CDR3 protein: CASSASSGNRVNEQYF
CDR3 DNA: TGTGCCAGCAGCGCGAGTTCGGGGAACCGGGTGAATGAGCAGTACTTC
D gene: NA
V gene: TRBV13
clone size: many
J gene: TRBJ2-7

CDR3 protein: CSARGIRYEQYF
CDR3 DNA: TGCAGTGCTAGGGGAATTAGGTACGAGCAGTACTTC
D gene: NA
V gene: TRBV20-1
clone size: many
J gene: TRBJ2-7

CDR3 protein: CASSVVMGNTEAFF
CDR3 DNA: TGTGCCAGCAGCGTAGTAATGGGCAACACTGAAGCTTTCTTT
D gene: NA
V gene: TRBV9
clone size: many
J gene: TRBJ1-1

CDR3 protein: CSARGPTPTPYEQYF
CDR3 DNA: TGCAGTGCTAGAGGACCTACCCCTACCCCTTACGAGCAGTACTTC
D gene: NA
V gene: TRBV20-1
clone size: many
J gene: TRBJ2-7

CDR3 protein: CASSPREKTNYGYTF
CDR3 DNA: TGTGCCAGCTCACCACGGGAGAAGACTAACTATGGCTACACCTTC
D gene: NA
V gene: TRBV18
clone size: NA
J gene: TRBJ1-2

CDR3 protein: CASSWDSSLGQYF
CDR3 DNA: TGTGCCAGCAGTTGGGACAGCTCCCTAGGGCAGTACTTC
D gene: TRBD1
V gene: TRBV7-2
clone size: NA
J gene: TRBJ2-7

CDR3 protein: CASGEGSSTYNSPLHF
CDR3 DNA: TGTGCCAGCGGGGAGGGTTCAAGCACCTATAATTCACCCCTCCACTTT
D gene: NA
V gene: TRBV5-5
clone size: few
J gene: TRBJ1-6

CDR3 protein: CATTVEGPYGYTF
CDR3 DNA: TGTGCCACCACTGTAGAGGGGCCCTATGGCTACACCTTC
D gene: NA
V gene: TRBV19
clone size: few
J gene: TRBJ1-2

CDR3 protein: CASSLTEGAKNIQYF
CDR3 DNA: TGTGCCAGCAGCTTAACAGAGGGGGCCAAAAACATTCAGTACTTC
D gene: NA
V gene: TRBV7-9
clone size: many
J gene: TRBJ2-4

CDR3 protein: CASRPGQGYNSPLHF
CDR3 DNA: TGCGCCAGCAGACCCGGACAGGGTTATAATTCACCCCTCCACTTT
D gene: TRBD1
V gene: TRBV5-1
clone size: many
J gene: TRBJ1-6

CDR3 protein: CASSGGGAYNEQFF
CDR3 DNA: TGTGCCAGCTCCGGGGGGGGGGCCTACAATGAGCAGTTCTTC
D gene: TRBD2
V gene: TRBV27
clone size: many
J gene: TRBJ2-1

CDR3 protein: CATTGGSSYNEQFF
CDR3 DNA: TGTGCCACAACAGGGGGCAGCTCCTACAATGAGCAGTTCTTC
D gene: TRBD1
V gene: TRBV12-3/TRBV12-4
clone size: many
J gene: TRBJ2-1

CDR3 protein: CASTSGGRSPEAFF
CDR3 DNA: TGTGCCAGCACTTCCGGGGGGCGGTCGCCTGAAGCTTTCTTT
D gene: NA
V gene: TRBV5-4
clone size: many
J gene: TRBJ1-1

CDR3 protein: CASSFRTGVYGYTF
CDR3 DNA: TGTGCCAGCAGTTTCCGGACGGGGGTTTATGGCTACACCTTC
D gene: NA
V gene: TRBV12-3/TRBV12-4
clone size: many
J gene: TRBJ1-2

CDR3 protein: CASSFSRANYGYTF
CDR3 DNA: TGTGCCAGCAGTTTTTCCCGAGCCAACTATGGCTACACCTTC
D gene: NA
V gene: TRBV12-3/TRBV12-4
clone size: many
J gene: TRBJ1-2

CDR3 protein: CASSYSIGSSYNSPLHF
CDR3 DNA: TGTGCCAGCAGTTACTCGATCGGCAGCTCCTATAATTCACCCCTCCACTTT
D gene: NA
V gene: TRBV6-5
clone size: few
J gene: TRBJ1-6

CDR3 protein: CASSHRDYSTDTQYF
CDR3 DNA: TGTGCCAGCAGCCATAGGGACTATAGCACAGATACGCAGTATTTT
D gene: TRBD2
V gene: TRBV4-2
clone size: many
J gene: TRBJ2-3

CDR3 protein: CASSQDRITQYF
CDR3 DNA: TGCGCCAGCAGCCAAGATCGCATTACGCAGTATTTT
D gene: NA
V gene: TRBV4-3
clone size: NA
J gene: TRBJ2-3

CDR3 protein: CASSFWPESTDTQYF
CDR3 DNA: TGTGCCAGCAGCTTTTGGCCCGAAAGCACAGATACGCAGTATTTT
D gene: NA
V gene: TRBV7-6
clone size: few
J gene: TRBJ2-3

CDR3 protein: CASSWGRGNEKLFF
CDR3 DNA: TGTGCCAGCAGCTGGGGGCGGGGAAATGAAAAACTGTTTTTT
D gene: NA
V gene: TRBV28
clone size: many
J gene: TRBJ1-4